This T cell receptor beta chain was sequenced during a study of blood T cell repertoires in COVID-19. Overall study: Samples taken during acute and convalescent COVID-19 were collected in the United States, Italy and Spain.

This CDR3 contains 15 residues. The germline V gene encodes CDR1 MDHEN and CDR2 SYDVKM. V was trimmed by 3 bases and J by 6 bases, leaving 15 bases between them. Per the authors' pipeline: By means of reference gene primer amplification, nucleated cell counts were estimated. Using immunoSEQ multiplex PCR, the repertoire was profiled, and TCRdb retains in-frame clones only, with some absent. D and trimming were read from the DNA, whereas the V and J calls and clone size are those reported in that table. This table holds approximately 120,000 clones, around 88% found once. The chain combines TRBV28 with TRBJ1-5, with D perhaps TRBD1 (5 bases). This receptor was taken from a woman between 45 and 60 years old who had recovered from COVID-19. Sequences were obtained from peripheral blood. The CDR3 DNA follows: TGTGCCAGCAGTTTGATCTTCGGGGGTACTCAGCCCCAGCATTTT. Protein: CASSLIFGGTQPQHF.